These 5 T cell receptor beta chains share one sample of origin, sequenced in a study of cytomegalovirus exposure and HLA in healthy donors. Use of 60 Vbeta and 13 Jbeta primers characterized the PCR. Data came from immunoSEQ multiplex PCR; TCRdb stores just in-frame clones and leaves some out. The table includes about 160,000 clones, approximately 75% detected once. The specimen was PBMCs. All receptors derive from a man aged 45-60 years in good health and CMV-seropositive.

The chain recombines TRBV19 with TRBJ1-4; possible D gene TRBD1, 5 bases. CDR1 and CDR2 (germline): LNHDA, SQIVND (reference sequence). The CDR3 spans 13 residues. V lost 4 bases and J lost 8, with 11 bases in between. The DNA for the CDR3 is TGTGCCAGTAGTACAGGGTTAATCGAAAAACTGTTTTTT. Translation gives CASSTGLIEKLFF.

Comments on this clone: This specimen includes other DNA sequences encoding the same CDR3. The chain employs TRBV6-5 and TRBJ1-1, with TRBD1 as a possible D gene (6 bases). Germline CDR1 reads MNHEY; CDR2 reads SVGAGI. Trimming removed 3 bases at V and 1 base at J, with 15 bases between. The CDR3 extends over 16 amino acids. The CDR3 region is CASSYRRTDSNTEAFF. The CDR3 DNA is TGTGCCAGCAGTTATCGACGGACAGACTCGAACACTGAAGCTTTCTTT.

The chain carries TRBV4-3 and TRBJ2-7; 7 nucleotides match TRBD1. The CDR3 consists of 13 residues. Losses at the gene ends were 4 bases for V and 6 bases for J; bases not matched to a gene: 6. In germline, CDR1 is LGHNA, CDR2 YSLEER. CDR3 protein: CASSRIRGSEQYF. The CDR3 DNA reads TGCGCCAGCAGCCGCATCAGGGGGAGCGAGCAGTACTTC.

The V gene is TRBV19, the J gene TRBJ1-6, with 7 bases fitting TRBD1. The V gene end was trimmed by 6 bases and the J gene end by 9 bases; junction bases not matched to a gene: 5. The CDR3 is 13 residues long. Germline V gene data show CDR1 as LNHDA and CDR2 as SQIVND (reference sequence). The CDR3 loop is CASRGGQVSPLHF. The CDR3 coding sequence is TGTGCCAGTAGGGGCGGACAGGTTTCACCCCTCCACTTT.

Turning to this clone: An end of the junction differs from the germline gene, which may be a read error. The same CDR3 can be traced to other DNA sequences in this sample. The rearrangement uses TRBV2 and TRBJ1-4; TRBD1 is a possible D gene (6 bases). This CDR3 is 16 amino acids long. CDR1 is SNHLY and CDR2 is FYNNEI in the germline V gene. The CDR3 DNA reads as TGTGCCAGCGACTGGAGGGGGGGCTCAGCTAATGAAAAACTGTTTTTC. Translating it yields CASDWRGGSANEKLFF.